The following is a T cell receptor (beta chain) sequence with its context. The antigen is unknown. Once obtained from cultured CD4+ T cells, the DNA was sequenced using the Oncomine TCR Beta short-read assay. After culture, CD4+ T cells served as the source for genomic DNA extraction. TCRdb fed the PCR reads into MiXCR, producing one record per CDR3 protein. Of 3,000 to 4,000 distinct CDR3 sequences detected, 32% appear once; the ten largest clones hold around 50%. The record originates from a study of vaccination and CD4 T cells after COVID-19. Study background: Samples taken post-COVID came a median roughly 100 days after diagnosis, ranging from 35 to 161.

Trimming pared 4 bases from V and 4 bases from J, leaving 10 bases between. The V gene's germline CDR1 is MNHEY and CDR2 SMNVEV (reference sequence). The CDR3 sequence is 13 residues long. Treatment indicated: approximately nine-day PBMC culture with coronavirus spike peptide pools or control peptides (ViraFEST assay). PCR positivity dates ran from March to December 2020, preceding US Alpha, Beta and Delta variants. It was after roughly nine days of culture that CD4+ T cells were isolated by negative selection. The chain carries TRBV27 and TRBJ2-5, with D hard to call. This sequence was found in a human donor who had recovered from COVID-19. Sample: CD4+ T cells from blood, cultured in vitro. In nucleotides, the CDR3 is TGTGCCAGCAGTTCCAATCCCGGAGAGACCCAGTACTTC. It codes for CASSSNPGETQYF.